This T cell receptor (beta chain) was recorded in a study of shared clonotypes between healthy human individuals. Study-level information: For every donor, three CD4 naive, three CD4 memory, two CD8 naive and one CD8 memory plates were used.

TCRdb's copy holds only in-frame clones and misses some; the assay was immunoSEQ multiplex PCR. The table includes about 2.1 million clones, about 94% detected once. Whole-study findings and limits: Non-shared clonotypes had lower generation probabilities than those shared by all four donors. The study found roughly 5% of naive CD4 clonotypes shared across four donors. Though the depth was large, rarefaction showed that sorted-subset sequencing was incomplete.

A note on this clone: Its cognate antigen is unknown.

Terminally differentiated effector memory CD45RA+ cells were excluded from the naive CD8 cells, which were CD45RO-negative and positively selected for CCR7. There are 15 residues in the CDR3. The V end lost 6 bases, the J end lost 0 bases, and 15 bases lay between the germline ends. The germline gives CDR1 MNHEY, CDR2 SMNVEV (reference sequence). Sample: naive CD8+ T cells from PBMCs. The sequence was collected from a man in his late teens or twenties in good health. Some clones in this sample may be carry-over from other donors' samples. The chain links TRBV27 to TRBJ2-7; a possible D gene is TRBD2 (6 bases). CDR3 loop: CASRIAAITSYEQYF. CDR3 sequence (DNA): TGTGCCAGCAGGATAGCGGCAATTACCTCCTACGAGCAGTACTTC.